This T cell receptor beta chain was sequenced during a study of T cell repertoires in cytomegalovirus infection. Overall study results and limits: Within the response measured ex vivo, HLA-C-restricted CMV-specific TCR beta clonotypes were dominant.

MiXCR, applied by TCRdb to the reads, yields one record per CDR3 protein. Counted here are approximately 500,000 distinct CDR3 sequences, 10% to 12% occurring once; the ten biggest clones make up 10% to 13%. To note about this clonotype: Its antigen is still unknown.

Trimming removed 3 bases from V and 1 base from J, with 7 bases in between. The CDR3 sequence is 14 residues long. Germline-derived CDR1 and CDR2 are LNHDA and SQIVND (reference sequence). This chain joins TRBV19 and TRBJ1-5; unclear D gene. The TCR sequence derives from a human donor in good health (CMV status not recorded). Some clones in this sample may be carry-over from other donors' samples. The sequenced sample consisted of PBMCs. The DNA of the CDR3 is TGTGCCAGTAGTATGACGGCGAGCAATCAGCCCCAGCATTTT. It specifies CASSMTASNQPQHF.